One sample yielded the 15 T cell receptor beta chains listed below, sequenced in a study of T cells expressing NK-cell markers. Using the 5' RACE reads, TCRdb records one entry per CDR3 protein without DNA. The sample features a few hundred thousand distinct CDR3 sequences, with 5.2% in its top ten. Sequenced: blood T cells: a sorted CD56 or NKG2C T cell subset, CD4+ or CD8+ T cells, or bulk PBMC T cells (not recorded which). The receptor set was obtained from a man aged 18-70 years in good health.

CDR3 sequence: CATSDLMGPKGFPSTEAFF. This sequence joins TRBV24-1 and TRBJ1-1; TCRdb picks TRBD1, but there is no DNA to check that call. Germline-derived CDR1 and CDR2 are KGHDR and SFDVKD. The CDR3 spans 19 residues.

The CDR3 loop reads CASSFSAGIVGETQYF. The J gene is TRBJ2-5, the V gene TRBV11-2. Germline CDR1 is SGHAT and CDR2 is FQNNGV. The CDR3 covers 16 residues. Combining the CDR3 with reference TRBV11-2 and TRBJ2-5 gives the whole variable domain EAGVAQSPRYKIIEKRQSVAFWCNPISGHATLYWYQQILGQGPKLLIQFQNNGVVDDSQLPKDRFSAERLKGVDSTLKIQPAKLEDSAVYLCASSFSAGIVGETQYFGPGTRLLVL.

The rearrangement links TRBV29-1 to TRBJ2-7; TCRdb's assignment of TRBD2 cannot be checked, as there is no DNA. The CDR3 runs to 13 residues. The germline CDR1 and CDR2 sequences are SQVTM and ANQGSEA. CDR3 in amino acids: CSVIGASQYEQYF.

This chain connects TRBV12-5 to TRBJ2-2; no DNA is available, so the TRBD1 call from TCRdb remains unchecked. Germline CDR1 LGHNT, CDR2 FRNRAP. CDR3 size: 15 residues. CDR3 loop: CASGSTGAVHGELFF.

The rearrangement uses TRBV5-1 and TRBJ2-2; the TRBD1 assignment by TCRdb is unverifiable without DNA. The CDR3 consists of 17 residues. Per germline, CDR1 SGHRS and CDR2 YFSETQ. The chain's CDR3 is CASTRIAGTTNTGELFF.

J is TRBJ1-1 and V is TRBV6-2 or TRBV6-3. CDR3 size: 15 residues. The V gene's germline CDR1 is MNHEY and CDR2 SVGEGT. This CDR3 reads CASSSWRGGNTEAFF.

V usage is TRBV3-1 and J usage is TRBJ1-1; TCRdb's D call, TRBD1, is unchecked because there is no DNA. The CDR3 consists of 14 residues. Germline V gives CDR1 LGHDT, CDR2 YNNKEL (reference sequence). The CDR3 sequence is CASSQGTVSTEAFF.

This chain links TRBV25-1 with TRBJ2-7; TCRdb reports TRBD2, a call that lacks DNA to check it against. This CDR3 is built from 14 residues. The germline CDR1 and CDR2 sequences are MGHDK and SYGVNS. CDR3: CASSVGPTSYEQYF.

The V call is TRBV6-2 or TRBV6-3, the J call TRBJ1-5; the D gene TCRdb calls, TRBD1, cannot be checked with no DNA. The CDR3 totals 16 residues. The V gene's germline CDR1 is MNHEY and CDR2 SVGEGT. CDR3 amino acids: CASSFLGQGRNQPQHF.

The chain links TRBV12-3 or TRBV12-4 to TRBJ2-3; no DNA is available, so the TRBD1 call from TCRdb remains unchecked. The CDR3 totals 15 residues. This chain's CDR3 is CASSLSGGPTDTQYF.

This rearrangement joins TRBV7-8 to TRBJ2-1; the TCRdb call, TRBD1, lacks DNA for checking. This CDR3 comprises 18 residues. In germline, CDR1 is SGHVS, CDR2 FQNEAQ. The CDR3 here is CASSLAVLRGGPDNEQFF. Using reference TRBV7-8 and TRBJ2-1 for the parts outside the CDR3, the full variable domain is GAGVSQSPRYKVAKRGQDVALRCDPISGHVSLFWYQQALGQGPEFLTYFQNEAQLDKSGLPSDRFFAERPEGSVSTLKIQRTQQEDSAVYLCASSLAVLRGGPDNEQFFGPGTRLTVL.

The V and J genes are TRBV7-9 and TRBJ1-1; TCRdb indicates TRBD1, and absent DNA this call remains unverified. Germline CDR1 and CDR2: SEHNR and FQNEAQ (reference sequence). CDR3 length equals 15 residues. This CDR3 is CASSGPQGARSEAFF.

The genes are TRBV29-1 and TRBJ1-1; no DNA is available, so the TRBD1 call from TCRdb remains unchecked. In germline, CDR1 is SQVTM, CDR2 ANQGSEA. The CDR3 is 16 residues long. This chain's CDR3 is CSVERETGRGYTEAFF. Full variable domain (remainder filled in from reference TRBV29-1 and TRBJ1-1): SAVISQKPSRDICQRGTSLTIQCQVDSQVTMMFWYRQQPGQSLTLIATANQGSEATYESGFVIDKFPISRPNLTFSTLTVSNMSPEDSSIYLCSVERETGRGYTEAFFGQGTRLTVV.

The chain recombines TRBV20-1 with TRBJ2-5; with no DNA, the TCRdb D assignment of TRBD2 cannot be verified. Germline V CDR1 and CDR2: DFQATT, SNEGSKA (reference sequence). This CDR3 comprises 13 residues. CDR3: CSARAGSQETQYF.

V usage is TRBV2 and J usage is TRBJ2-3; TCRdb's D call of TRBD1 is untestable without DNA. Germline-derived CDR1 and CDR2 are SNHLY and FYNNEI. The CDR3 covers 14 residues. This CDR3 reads CASIEGQEGDTQYF.